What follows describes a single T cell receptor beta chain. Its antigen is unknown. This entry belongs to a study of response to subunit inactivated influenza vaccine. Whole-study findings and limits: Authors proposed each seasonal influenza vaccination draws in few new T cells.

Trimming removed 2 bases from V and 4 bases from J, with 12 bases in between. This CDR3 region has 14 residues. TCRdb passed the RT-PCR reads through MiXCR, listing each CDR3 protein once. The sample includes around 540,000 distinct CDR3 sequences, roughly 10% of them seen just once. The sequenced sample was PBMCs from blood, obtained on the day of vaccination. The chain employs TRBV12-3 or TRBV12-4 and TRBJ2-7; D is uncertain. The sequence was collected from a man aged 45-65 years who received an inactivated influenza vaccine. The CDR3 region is CASSLKGFWYEQYF. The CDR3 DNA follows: TGTGCCAGCAGTTTAAAGGGTTTCTGGTACGAGCAGTACTTC.